Following are 19 T cell receptor beta chains from one sample sequenced in a study. TCRdb analysed the RT-PCR reads with MiXCR anew, one entry per CDR3 protein. The sample holds about 700,000 distinct CDR3 sequences, 12% to 15% seen once. The sample consisted of memory CD4+ T cells from blood. These receptors were collected from a female donor in good health, serving as a healthy control.

In its sample, this clonotype was seen many times. The V call is TRBV9, the J call TRBJ2-3; TRBD2 matches at 7 bases. With 3 bases clipped from V and 5 bases from J, the junction kept 9 bases outside the gene matches. The CDR3 totals 15 residues. The germline CDR1 and CDR2 sequences are SGDLS and YYNGEE. CDR3 DNA sequence: TGTGCCAGCAGCGCTGGCGGGAGTGGCGTAGATACGCAGTATTTT. It encodes CASSAGGSGVDTQYF.

This clonotype was counted between two and nine times. This chain links TRBV5-1 with TRBJ1-5; D unresolved. Germline CDR1 is SGHRS and CDR2 is YFSETQ. Trimming removed 4 bases from V and 7 bases from J, with 12 bases in between. This CDR3 has 13 residues. This CDR3 is CASSQAYVQPQHF. The CDR3 DNA sequence: TGCGCCAGCAGCCAAGCTTATGTCCAGCCCCAGCATTTT.

At least ten counts were recorded for this clonotype. V is TRBV20-1 and J is TRBJ2-1; TRBD1 or TRBD2 may be the D gene (5 bases each). Trimming took 7 bases from V and 0 from J, leaving 13 bases between them. Germline loops: CDR1 DFQATT, CDR2 SNEGSKA (reference sequence). The CDR3 has 14 residues. The CDR3 DNA follows: TGCAGTGACCCGGGACCAAGCTCCTACAATGAGCAGTTCTTC. Amino acids: CSDPGPSSYNEQFF.

The chain links TRBV20-1 to TRBJ2-5; TRBD2 matches at 12 bases. CDR1 DFQATT and CDR2 SNEGSKA come from the germline V gene (reference sequence). This CDR3 is 15 amino acids long. The trim removed 6 bases at V and 3 bases at J, leaving 8 bases unmatched. In DNA form, the CDR3 reads TGCAGTGCCCCCAAGACTAGCGGGAGAAAAGAGACCCAGTACTTC. It is translated as CSAPKTSGRKETQYF.

This clonotype turned up a few times. This CDR3 reads CASGLVLGLAGEGSYNEQFF. CDR3 sequence (DNA): TGTGCTAGTGGTTTGGTACTGGGACTAGCGGGAGAAGGATCCTACAATGAGCAGTTCTTC. The chain uses TRBV12-5 and TRBJ2-1; the match to TRBD2 covers 14 bases. V lost 0 bases, J lost 1 base, and 8 bases stayed unmatched. There are 20 residues in the CDR3. CDR1 and CDR2 from the germline V gene are LGHNT and FRNRAP.

This clonotype has a count of ten or more. The V gene is TRBV4-2, the J gene TRBJ1-6; 7 bases fit TRBD1. Germline V lookup: CDR1 LGHNA, CDR2 YNFKEQ. The CDR3 has 15 residues. V gave up 0 bases and J gave up 9 bases; unmatched junction bases: 5. CDR3 bases: TGTGCCAGCAGCCAAGATTTTCAGGGGGTTTCACCCCTCCACTTT. Its protein product is CASSQDFQGVSPLHF.

The chain combines TRBV7-6 with TRBJ2-2; D is unclear. The CDR3 totals 14 residues. CDR1 and CDR2 (germline): SGHVS, FNYEAQ. Between the trimmed V and J ends, which lost 4 bases and 1 base, there was a span of 7 bases. This chain's CDR3 is CASSSVGNTGELFF. The CDR3 region has the DNA TGTGCCAGCAGCTCGGTGGGGAACACCGGGGAGCTGTTTTTT.

This clonotype showed up just a few times. The CDR3 here is CASSQERRGYNEQFF. CDR3 bases: TGCGCCAGCAGCCAAGAACGTCGGGGGTACAATGAGCAGTTCTTC. The V gene is TRBV4-3, the J gene TRBJ2-1; D possibly corresponds to TRBD2 (6 bases). Germline-derived CDR1 and CDR2 are LGHNA and YSLEER. This CDR3 is 15 amino acids long. The ends were cut back, 0 bases at V and 4 bases at J, with 10 bases in the middle.

The chain links TRBV15 to TRBJ2-1; TRBD2 aligns across 10 bases. Germline V gene sequence: CDR1 LNHNV, CDR2 YYDKDF (reference sequence). J lost 6 bases, V lost 1 base, and 15 bases had no gene match. The CDR3 is made up of 19 amino acids. CDR3 nucleotides: TGTGCCACCAGCAGAGCGGGGCTAGCGGGAGCGGGGTCCCTCAATGAGCAGTTCTTC. This gives the protein CATSRAGLAGAGSLNEQFF.

This clonotype was counted a few times. The rearrangement joins TRBV20-1 to TRBJ2-1; 10 nucleotides align to TRBD2. The germline V gene has CDR1 DFQATT and CDR2 SNEGSKA (reference sequence). CDR3 length equals 15 residues. V shed 0 bases, J shed 7 bases, and the junction held 6 bases outside the gene matches. CDR3 residues: CSARDVTSGINEQFF. The CDR3 bases are TGCAGTGCTAGAGATGTAACTAGCGGGATTAATGAGCAGTTCTTC.

The chain uses TRBV7-2 and TRBJ1-2; TRBD1 agrees at 7 bases. V gave up 1 base and J gave up 3 bases; unmatched junction bases: 8. The CDR3 totals 16 residues. CDR1 is SGHTA, CDR2 FQGNSA, per germline. CDR3 nucleotide sequence: TGTGCCAGCAGCTTAGATCTCCTAGGACAGGACTATGGCTACACCTTC. Protein sequence: CASSLDLLGQDYGYTF.

This clonotype has a handful of counts. A single base separates this from a much larger clone, so it may be a read error. The chain carries TRBV20-1 and TRBJ1-5, with D uncertain. The CDR3 runs to 13 residues. The germline V gene has CDR1 DFQATT and CDR2 SNEGSKA (reference sequence). V was shortened by 3 bases and J by 0 bases, with 6 bases between the two germline ends. The CDR3: CSARGVSNQPQHF. CDR3 sequence (DNA): TGCAGTGCTAGGGGCGTTAGCAATCAGCCCCAGCATTTT.

V and J are TRBV3-1 and TRBJ1-1, with TRBD1 matching 7 bases. Germline V gene lookup returns CDR1 LGHDT and CDR2 YNNKEL (reference sequence). V gave up 0 bases and J gave up 7 bases; unmatched junction bases: 5. CDR3 size: 14 residues. The CDR3, as DNA: TGTGCCAGCAGCCAAGATTTCAGGGGGGTTGAAGCTTTCTTT. It encodes CASSQDFRGVEAFF. The whole variable domain, remainder taken from reference TRBV3-1 and TRBJ1-1, is DTAVSQTPKYLVTQMGNDKSIKCEQNLGHDTMYWYKQDSKKFLKIMFSYNNKELIINETVPNRFSPKSPDKAHLNLHINSLELGDSAVYFCASSQDFRGVEAFFGQGTRLTVV.

The chain is built from TRBV18 and TRBJ2-1, with 12 bases that match TRBD2. This CDR3 contains 15 residues. Germline CDR1 and CDR2: KGHSH and LQKENI. V lost 3 bases and J lost 9; bases outside the gene matches: 6. For the CDR3, the DNA is TGTGCCAGCTCACCCCCGACTAGCGGGAGTAGTGAGCAGTTCTTC. As protein: CASSPPTSGSSEQFF.

This clonotype has at least ten counts. The CDR3 coding sequence is TGTGCCAGCAGTCCCCCGGGACAGCGAGACACCGGGGAGCTGTTTTTT. Amino acid sequence: CASSPPGQRDTGELFF. V is TRBV7-2 and J is TRBJ2-2, with 7 bases fitting TRBD1. V was clipped by 6 bases and J by 3 bases; unmatched bases: 10. CDR3 length: 16 residues. Germline V gene data show CDR1 as SGHTA and CDR2 as FQGNSA.

This clonotype has a count of ten or more. This chain uses TRBV12-3 or TRBV12-4 with TRBJ1-6, with TRBD1 identical over 7 bases. The CDR3 extends over 15 amino acids. J lost 6 bases, V lost 8 bases, and 10 bases had no gene match. The CDR3 nucleotides are TGTGCCAGCCGGGTGCAGGGACAGCCTAATTCACCCCTCCACTTT. Translating it yields CASRVQGQPNSPLHF.

This clonotype was observed a few times. The chain joins TRBV19 to TRBJ2-3, with D possibly being TRBD2 (5 bases). Germline loops: CDR1 LNHDA, CDR2 SQIVND (reference sequence). There are 14 residues in the CDR3. Deletions cut 3 bases from V and 6 bases from J, with 13 bases between. The CDR3, as DNA: TGTGCCAGTAGTATCCGCGGGTTGGGGGATACGCAGTATTTT. This codes for CASSIRGLGDTQYF.

V is TRBV20-1 and J is TRBJ2-3; 9 bases fit TRBD2. This CDR3 contains 18 residues. The J segment lost 1 base and the V segment lost 0 bases, leaving 11 bases of the junction unmatched. Looked up from germline, CDR1 is DFQATT and CDR2 is SNEGSKA (reference sequence). CDR3 in DNA: TGCAGTGCTAGAGACGACCCTTGGGGCGGGAGGGGCACAGATACGCAGTATTTT. Protein sequence: CSARDDPWGGRGTDTQYF.

This clonotype has a handful of counts. V and J are TRBV20-1 and TRBJ1-2; D not certain. This CDR3 is 12 amino acids long. The V gene's germline CDR1 is DFQATT and CDR2 SNEGSKA (reference sequence). V was trimmed by 3 bases and J by 4 bases, leaving 9 bases between them. The CDR3, as DNA: TGCAGTGCTAGCGCAGACACCTATGGCTACACCTTC. This sequence encodes CSASADTYGYTF.